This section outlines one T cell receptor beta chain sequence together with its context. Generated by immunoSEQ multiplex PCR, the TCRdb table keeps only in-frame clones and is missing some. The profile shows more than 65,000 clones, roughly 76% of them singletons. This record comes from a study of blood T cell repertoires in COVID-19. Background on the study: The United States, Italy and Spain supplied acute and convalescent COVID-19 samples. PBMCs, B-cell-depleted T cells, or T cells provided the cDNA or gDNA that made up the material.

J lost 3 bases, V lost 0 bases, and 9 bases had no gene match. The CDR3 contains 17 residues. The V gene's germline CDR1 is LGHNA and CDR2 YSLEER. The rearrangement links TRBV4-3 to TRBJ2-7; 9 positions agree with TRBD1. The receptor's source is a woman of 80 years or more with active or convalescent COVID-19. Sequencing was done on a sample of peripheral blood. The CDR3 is CASSQDYTGGAFYEQYF. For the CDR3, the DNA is TGCGCCAGCAGCCAAGACTATACAGGGGGCGCGTTCTACGAGCAGTACTTC.